One sample yielded the 21 T cell receptor beta chains listed below, sequenced in a study of CD8+ T cells in alopecia areata. Extracted RNA was reverse transcribed, and the resulting cDNA served as sequencing template. Repertoires were generated with immunoSEQ multiplex PCR, while TCRdb's copy carries only in-frame clones and drops some. The sample shows some 150,000 clones, roughly 53% of them seen only once. This specimen consisted of CD4+ T cells sorted from blood, obtained at week 0. The receptors here all came from a human donor with alopecia areata.

There are a few counts of this clone. J is TRBJ1-3 and V is TRBV30; D is undetermined. The CDR3 is 14 residues long. Germline values: CDR1 GTSNPN, CDR2 SVGIG (reference sequence). V gave up 2 bases and J gave up 0 bases, with 8 bases separating them. The CDR3 DNA follows: TGTGCCTGGAGTCCCTTCGCCTCTGGAAACACCATATATTTT. This sequence encodes CAWSPFASGNTIYF. Together with reference TRBV30 and TRBJ1-3, the CDR3 gives the full variable domain: SQTIHQWPATLVQPVGSPLSLECTVEGTSNPNLYWYRQAAGRGLQLLFYSVGIGQISSEVPQNLSASRPQDRQFILSSKKLLLSDSGFYLCAWSPFASGNTIYFGEGSWLTVV.

The V gene is TRBV25-1, the J gene TRBJ1-2; D not resolved. This CDR3 is built from 13 residues. V gave up 1 base and J gave up 3 bases, with 6 bases separating them. The germline gives CDR1 MGHDK, CDR2 SYGVNS. The CDR3 DNA follows: TGTGCCAGCAGTGAATTAGAAGACTATGGCTACACCTTC. It specifies CASSELEDYGYTF.

The chain recombines TRBV5-6 with TRBJ1-2; tentative D call: TRBD1 (6 bases). V lost 4 bases to trimming and J lost 7 bases, with 20 bases between them. The CDR3 runs 15 residues. Germline V gene sequence: CDR1 SGHDT, CDR2 YYEEEE. CDR3 in amino acids: CASSPPVRGARGYTF. The DNA of the CDR3 is TGTGCCAGCAGCCCACCGGTCAGGGGCGCGCGTGGCTACACCTTC.

The CDR3 DNA reads as TGTGCCAGCAGCAGGACTCCCGAGACCCAGTACTTC. The encoded protein is CASSRTPETQYF. The chain has TRBV11-2 and TRBJ2-5; a possible D gene is TRBD2 (5 bases). V was clipped by 5 bases and J by 5 bases, with 9 bases between them. Germline V lookup: CDR1 SGHAT, CDR2 FQNNGV. This CDR3 contains 12 residues.

The chain uses TRBV7-2 and TRBJ2-7; 7 bases match TRBD1. With V trimmed by 5 bases and J by 2 bases, 3 bases remained unmatched. The CDR3 is 13 amino acids. Germline values: CDR1 SGHTA, CDR2 FQGNSA. The CDR3 loop is CASSTGTAYEQYF. Written as DNA, the CDR3 is TGTGCCAGCAGCACTGGGACAGCCTACGAGCAGTACTTC. The complete variable domain, with remaining parts taken from reference TRBV7-2 and TRBJ2-7, reads GAGVSQSPSNKVTEKGKDVELRCDPISGHTALYWYRQSLGQGLEFLIYFQGNSAPDKSGLPSDRFSAERTGGSVSTLTIQRTQQEDSAVYLCASSTGTAYEQYFGPGTRLTVT.

Remarks on this clone: One junction end does not reproduce the germline sequence, and a read error may be involved. V gene TRBV15 combines with J gene TRBJ2-3; D ambiguous. CDR3 length: 13 residues. Germline CDR1 and CDR2: LNHNV and YYDKDF (reference sequence). CDR3 in amino acids: CATSTPSRDTQYF. In DNA form, the CDR3 reads TGTGCCACCAGCACCCCGAGCAGAGATACGCAGTATTTT.

The CDR3: CASSLEPWGVVEQFF. The DNA for the CDR3 is TGTGCCAGCAGCTTAGAGCCGTGGGGGGTCGTTGAGCAGTTCTTC. The chain combines TRBV7-9 with TRBJ2-1; possible D gene TRBD2, 6 bases. CDR1 is SEHNR, CDR2 FQNEAQ, per germline (reference sequence). There are 15 residues in the CDR3. V was trimmed by 1 base and J by 9 bases, leaving 16 bases between them.

The chain has TRBV5-1 and TRBJ2-1, with D possibly being TRBD2 (7 bases). The CDR3 has 15 residues. Germline lookup yields CDR1 SGHRS and CDR2 YFSETQ. Trimming removed 1 base at V and 6 bases at J, with 14 bases between. The DNA of the CDR3 is TGCGCCAGCAGCTTGAATGGGGGGGCTGGCAATGAGCAGTTCTTC. It yields the protein CASSLNGGAGNEQFF.

The V and J genes are TRBV30 and TRBJ2-5; TRBD2 matches 8 bases. This CDR3 comprises 12 residues. V lost 3 bases and J lost 5; bases outside the gene matches: 2. Germline V gives CDR1 GTSNPN, CDR2 SVGIG (reference sequence). Here the CDR3 reads CAWRGLVETQYF. CDR3 bases: TGTGCCTGGAGGGGACTAGTGGAGACCCAGTACTTC.

This clone was picked up a small number of times. The chain couples TRBV29-1 to TRBJ1-5; 7 bases match TRBD1. The CDR3 spans 13 residues. Germline V gene lookup returns CDR1 SQVTM and CDR2 ANQGSEA. The trim removed 6 bases at V and 3 bases at J, leaving 5 bases unmatched. In DNA, the CDR3 is TGCAGCGTCCAGACAGGGTTCAATCAGCCCCAGCATTTT. Amino acid sequence: CSVQTGFNQPQHF.

The V gene is TRBV15, the J gene TRBJ1-2; D is undetermined. The CDR3 length is 14 residues. Between the trimmed V and J ends, which lost 0 bases and 6 bases, there was a span of 11 bases. From germline, CDR1 is LNHNV and CDR2 YYDKDF (reference sequence). The CDR3 region has the DNA TGTGCCACCAGCAGAGATCTCATAGGTAATGGCTACACCTTC. Encoded protein: CATSRDLIGNGYTF.

This chain links TRBV4-3 with TRBJ2-1; the match to TRBD2 covers 11 bases. Per the germline V gene, CDR1 is LGHNA and CDR2 is YSLEER. The CDR3 loop spans 14 amino acids. The J segment lost 9 bases and the V segment lost 0 bases, leaving 1 base of the junction unmatched. CDR3 protein: CASSQEGLAAEQFF. In DNA form, the CDR3 reads TGCGCCAGCAGCCAAGAGGGACTAGCGGCTGAGCAGTTCTTC.

The chain couples TRBV15 to TRBJ2-4, with D perhaps matching TRBD1 (6 bases). Trimming removed 1 base from V and 14 bases from J, with 15 bases in between. The CDR3 is 13 amino acids. Germline CDR1 and CDR2: LNHNV and YYDKDF (reference sequence). The CDR3 DNA reads as TGTGCCACCAGCAGAGTCACAGGGCGGATTAAGTACTTC. Its protein product is CATSRVTGRIKYF.

The CDR3 DNA reads as TGTGCCAGCAGCTCCTTTGCGATCGGGTTCTTC. This sequence encodes CASSSFAIGFF. V usage is TRBV11-2 and J usage is TRBJ2-1; D remains unclear. This CDR3 has 11 residues. Germline V gene data show CDR1 as SGHAT and CDR2 as FQNNGV. Trimming cost V 4 bases and J 15 bases, with 13 bases left between them.

Here the CDR3 DNA reads TGTGCCAGCAGCTTAGTGAGCGGGAGAAAAGAGACCCAGTACTTC. It specifies CASSLVSGRKETQYF. The rearrangement uses TRBV7-9 and TRBJ2-5; TRBD2 agrees at 8 bases. The CDR3 contains 15 residues. Germline V lookup: CDR1 SEHNR, CDR2 FQNEAQ (reference sequence). V was pared by 1 base and J by 3 bases, with 4 bases of the junction left unmatched.

The chain carries TRBV6-5 and TRBJ1-5, with a weak D call TRBD1 (6 bases). The germline gives CDR1 MNHEY, CDR2 SVGAGI. The V and J ends lost 2 bases and 4 bases respectively, with 12 bases between them. The CDR3 spans 15 residues. CDR3 nucleotides: TGTGCCAGCAGTTACCGGGACACTTCGAATCAGCCCCAGCATTTT. It yields the protein CASSYRDTSNQPQHF.

V is TRBV29-1 and J is TRBJ2-7; TRBD1 might be the D (6 bases). V lost 6 bases and J 6 bases, leaving 18 bases between the germline ends. Germline lookup yields CDR1 SQVTM and CDR2 ANQGSEA. The CDR3 runs 13 residues. The CDR3 sequence: CSVKRDNPGEQYF. For the CDR3, the DNA is TGCAGCGTCAAACGGGACAACCCAGGCGAGCAGTACTTC.

This clone appeared a single time. The genes are TRBV30 and TRBJ1-4; 7 bases agree with TRBD1. Germline lookup yields CDR1 GTSNPN and CDR2 SVGIG (reference sequence). The CDR3 is 16 residues long. Losses at the gene ends were 0 bases for V and 5 bases for J; bases not matched to a gene: 9. CDR3 sequence (DNA): TGTGCCTGGAGTGTGAGCTGGAGGGGGCGGAATGAAAAACTGTTTTTT. Translation: CAWSVSWRGRNEKLFF.

This clone has a handful of counts. J is TRBJ1-6 and V is TRBV25-1, with 8 bases that match TRBD1. J was trimmed by 10 bases and V by 0 bases; bases with no gene match: 11. CDR3 size: 17 residues. Germline CDR1 reads MGHDK; CDR2 reads SYGVNS. DNA of the CDR3: TGTGCCAGCAGTGAATACCCTCTCGACAGGGGCAGCTCACCCCTCCACTTT. Encoded protein: CASSEYPLDRGSSPLHF. Together with reference TRBV25-1 and TRBJ1-6, the CDR3 gives the full variable domain: EADIYQTPRYLVIGTGKKITLECSQTMGHDKMYWYQQDPGMELHLIHYSYGVNSTEKGDLSSESTVSRIRTEHFPLTLESARPSHTSQYLCASSEYPLDRGSSPLHFGNGTRLTVT.

This chain links TRBV29-1 with TRBJ2-3; D is uncertain. The germline gives CDR1 SQVTM, CDR2 ANQGSEA. The CDR3 contains 13 residues. The V end lost 7 bases, the J end lost 0 bases, and 11 bases lay between the germline ends. The CDR3 coding sequence is TGCAGCGCGCCGTTGCGCAGCACAGATACGCAGTATTTT. Protein product: CSAPLRSTDTQYF.

This clone was detected a few times. The rearrangement uses TRBV6-5 and TRBJ1-6; TRBD1 might be the D (5 bases). CDR1 MNHEY and CDR2 SVGAGI come from the germline V gene. The CDR3 is 12 amino acids. The ends were cut back, 6 bases at V and 9 bases at J, with 9 bases in the middle. The CDR3 here is CASSPGGSPLHF. CDR3 coding DNA: TGTGCCAGCAGCCCCGGGGGTTCACCCCTCCACTTT.